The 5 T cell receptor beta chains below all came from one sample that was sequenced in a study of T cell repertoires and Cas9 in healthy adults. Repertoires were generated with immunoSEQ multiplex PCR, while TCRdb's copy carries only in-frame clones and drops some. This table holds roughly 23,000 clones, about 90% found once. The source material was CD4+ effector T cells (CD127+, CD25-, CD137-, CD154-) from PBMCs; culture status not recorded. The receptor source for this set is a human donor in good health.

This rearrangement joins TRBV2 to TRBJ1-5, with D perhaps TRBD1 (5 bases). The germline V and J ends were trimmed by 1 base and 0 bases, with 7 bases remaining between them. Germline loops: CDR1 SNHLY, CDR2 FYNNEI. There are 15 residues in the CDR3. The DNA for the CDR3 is TGTGCCAGCAGTGAAGGACAGTATAGCAATCAGCCCCAGCATTTT. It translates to CASSEGQYSNQPQHF.

CDR3 loop: CASSPDRGDGYTF. DNA for the CDR3: TGTGCCAGCAGCCCGGACAGGGGGGATGGCTACACCTTC. V gene TRBV7-2 combines with J gene TRBJ1-2, with TRBD1 matching over 10 bases. Germline CDR1 SGHTA, CDR2 FQGNSA. The CDR3 extends over 13 amino acids. V lost 5 bases and J lost 6; bases outside the gene matches: 3. Combining the CDR3 with reference TRBV7-2 and TRBJ1-2 gives the whole variable domain GAGVSQSPSNKVTEKGKDVELRCDPISGHTALYWYRQSLGQGLEFLIYFQGNSAPDKSGLPSDRFSAERTGGSVSTLTIQRTQQEDSAVYLCASSPDRGDGYTFGSGTRLTVV.

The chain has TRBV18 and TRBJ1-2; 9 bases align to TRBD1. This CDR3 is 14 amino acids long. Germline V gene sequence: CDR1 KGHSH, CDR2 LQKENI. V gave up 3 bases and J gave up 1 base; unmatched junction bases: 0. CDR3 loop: CASSPTGGNYGYTF. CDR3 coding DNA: TGTGCCAGCTCACCGACAGGGGGTAACTATGGCTACACCTTC.

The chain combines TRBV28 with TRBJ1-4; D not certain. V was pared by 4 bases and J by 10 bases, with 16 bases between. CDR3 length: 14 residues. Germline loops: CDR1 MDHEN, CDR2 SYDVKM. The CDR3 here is CASSSREEDGKLFF. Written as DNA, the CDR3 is TGTGCCAGCAGTTCTAGGGAGGAGGACGGAAAACTGTTTTTT. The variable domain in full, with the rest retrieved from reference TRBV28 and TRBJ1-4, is DVKVTQSSRYLVKRTGEKVFLECVQDMDHENMFWYRQDPGLGLRLIYFSYDVKMKEKGDIPEGYSVSREKKERFSLILESASTNQTSMYLCASSSREEDGKLFFGSGTQLSVL.

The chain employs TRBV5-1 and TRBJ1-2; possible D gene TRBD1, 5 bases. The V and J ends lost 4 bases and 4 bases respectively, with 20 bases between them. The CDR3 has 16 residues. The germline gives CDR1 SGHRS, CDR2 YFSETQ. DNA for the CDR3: TGCGCCAGCAGCACAACCGGGGCCCGAGACGGCTATGGCTACACCTTC. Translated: CASSTTGARDGYGYTF.